These 13 T cell receptor beta chains originate from one sample sequenced in a study of blood T cells in healthy people across ages. The use of a sample-barcoded 5' primer and a J-beta primer mix characterized a second PCR of roughly 6 to 11 cycles. From the 5' RACE reads, TCRdb called clonotypes with MiXCR, one entry per CDR3 protein. The sample shows 1.5 million to 2 million distinct CDR3 sequences, roughly 30% of them seen only once. Sequences were obtained from blood. The source is a woman under 40 in good health.

The J gene is TRBJ2-3, the V gene TRBV27, with D tentatively TRBD2 (6 bases). V lost 5 bases and J lost 6, with 18 bases in between. In germline, CDR1 is MNHEY, CDR2 SMNVEV (reference sequence). The CDR3 sequence is 15 residues long. The CDR3 coding sequence is TGTGCCAGCAGTCAACCGGGACTCTTACACGATACGCAGTATTTT. Its protein is CASSQPGLLHDTQYF.

V and J are TRBV28 and TRBJ2-1; no clear D. Per the germline V gene, CDR1 is MDHEN and CDR2 is SYDVKM. The V end lost 2 bases, the J end lost 4 bases, and 9 bases lay between the germline ends. This CDR3 is 14 amino acids long. The CDR3: CASSLVLDYNEQFF. CDR3 in DNA: TGTGCCAGCAGTTTAGTTTTGGATTACAATGAGCAGTTCTTC.

This clonotype was counted at least ten times. This sequence joins TRBV5-1 and TRBJ2-5, with TRBD2 matching over 12 bases. J lost 5 bases, V lost 1 base, and 9 bases had no gene match. This CDR3 is built from 17 residues. From germline, CDR1 is SGHRS and CDR2 YFSETQ. The CDR3 DNA reads TGCGCCAGCAGCTTGTCCCTGACTAGCGGGAGATACGAGACCCAGTACTTC. It specifies CASSLSLTSGRYETQYF.

The chain employs TRBV12-3 or TRBV12-4 and TRBJ1-1, with a possible D match to TRBD1 (6 bases). V lost 2 bases and J lost 1, with 8 bases in between. The CDR3 extends over 14 amino acids. This CDR3 is CASSLKGGNTEAFF. The CDR3 region has the DNA TGTGCCAGCAGTTTAAAGGGGGGGAACACTGAAGCTTTCTTT.

In this sample, this clonotype turned up many times. J is TRBJ2-7 and V is TRBV29-1, with 13 bases lining up with TRBD2. The V segment lost 7 bases and the J segment 4 bases; nucleotides outside the gene matches: 10. CDR3 length: 15 amino acids. Germline V gene data show CDR1 as SQVTM and CDR2 as ANQGSEA. CDR3 coding DNA: TGCAGCGCCCTCCCGGGGACTAGCGGGACTTACGAGCAGTACTTC. This codes for CSALPGTSGTYEQYF.

The chain couples TRBV30 to TRBJ1-2, with 7 bases lining up with TRBD1. The CDR3 has 14 amino acids. V was clipped by 3 bases and J by 6 bases; unmatched bases: 10. Looked up from germline, CDR1 is GTSNPN and CDR2 is SVGIG (reference sequence). Here the CDR3 DNA reads TGTGCCTGGAGAGCCAACAGGGGTCGTGATGGCTACACCTTC. Translating it yields CAWRANRGRDGYTF. Together with reference TRBV30 and TRBJ1-2, the CDR3 gives the full variable domain: SQTIHQWPATLVQPVGSPLSLECTVEGTSNPNLYWYRQAAGRGLQLLFYSVGIGQISSEVPQNLSASRPQDRQFILSSKKLLLSDSGFYLCAWRANRGRDGYTFGSGTRLTVV.

The chain combines TRBV20-1 with TRBJ1-1; D unresolved. CDR1 DFQATT and CDR2 SNEGSKA come from the germline V gene (reference sequence). There are 14 residues in the CDR3. Trimming stripped 6 bases from V and 6 bases from J, with 20 bases between. As DNA, the CDR3 is TGCAGTGCGAGACCCCATGGTGGTTTCTCTGAAGCTTTCTTT. Residues: CSARPHGGFSEAFF.

V usage is TRBV20-1 and J usage is TRBJ1-1, with D possibly TRBD1 on 5 matching bases. Germline CDR1 and CDR2: DFQATT and SNEGSKA (reference sequence). V lost 2 bases and J 3 bases, leaving 22 bases between the germline ends. There are 17 residues in the CDR3. CDR3 loop: CSARRGALGSGDTEAFF. CDR3 coding DNA: TGCAGTGCTAGACGTGGGGCTCTTGGGTCCGGGGACACTGAAGCTTTCTTT.

Concerning this clonotype itself: The junction shows a germline mismatch at one end, possibly a read error. This rearrangement joins TRBV5-1 to TRBJ2-1; no clear D. CDR1 and CDR2 (germline): SGHRS, YFSETQ. The CDR3 is 14 amino acids. CDR3 bases: TGTGCCGGCAGCTTGTTCGGATTCTACAATGAGCAGTTCTTC. Amino acids: CAGSLFGFYNEQFF.

As to this clonotype: A junction boundary mismatches the germline segment, possibly from a read error. The CDR3 loop is CANSVGLAPLLYEQYF. The CDR3 DNA is TGCGCCAACAGCGTCGGACTAGCGCCTCTCCTCTACGAGCAGTACTTC. V gene TRBV5-1 combines with J gene TRBJ2-7; 9 bases align to TRBD2. Germline CDR1 reads SGHRS; CDR2 reads YFSETQ. This CDR3 is built from 16 residues.

The rearrangement uses TRBV4-1 and TRBJ2-1; D could derive from TRBD1 or TRBD2 (6 bases each). Per the germline V gene, CDR1 is MGHRA and CDR2 is YSYEKL. The CDR3 runs 14 residues. V was pared by 3 bases and J by 7 bases, with 13 bases between. The DNA of the CDR3 is TGCGCCAGCAGCCACTTCCAGGGGAGGAATGAGCAGTTCTTC. Amino acid sequence: CASSHFQGRNEQFF.

This chain joins TRBV6-1 and TRBJ2-1, with a possible D match to TRBD2 (6 bases). This CDR3 is 18 amino acids long. V gave up 5 bases and J gave up 6 bases, with 26 bases separating them. Germline CDR1 reads MNHNS; CDR2 reads SASEGT. CDR3 protein: CASSRQMGLRKGGNEQFF. CDR3 in DNA: TGTGCCAGCAGTCGCCAGATGGGGCTTAGAAAGGGAGGCAATGAGCAGTTCTTC.

This clonotype was seen a handful of times. Compared with germline, one end of the junction differs, possibly owing to a read error. The J gene is TRBJ2-1, the V gene TRBV7-2; 7 bases map to TRBD2. Germline V lookup: CDR1 SGHTA, CDR2 FQGNSA. CDR3 length equals 16 residues. This CDR3 reads CASSLAGVPLYNERFF. The CDR3 DNA reads as TGTGCCAGCTCGCTGGCGGGGGTTCCGCTCTACAATGAGCGGTTCTTC.